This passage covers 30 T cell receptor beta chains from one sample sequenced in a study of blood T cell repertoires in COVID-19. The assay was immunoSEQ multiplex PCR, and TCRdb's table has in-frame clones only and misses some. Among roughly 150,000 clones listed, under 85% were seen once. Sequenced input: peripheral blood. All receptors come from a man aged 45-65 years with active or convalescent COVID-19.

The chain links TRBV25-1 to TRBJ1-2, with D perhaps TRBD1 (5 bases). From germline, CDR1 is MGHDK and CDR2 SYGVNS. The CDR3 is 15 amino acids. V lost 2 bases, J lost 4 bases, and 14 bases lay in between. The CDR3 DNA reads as TGTGCCAGCAGTGAAGGGGGAGGCGGGGTCTATGGCTACACCTTC. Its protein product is CASSEGGGGVYGYTF.

The DNA of the CDR3 is TGTGCCAGCAGCTTACGGGGGGAAGAGACCCAGTACTTC. This codes for CASSLRGEETQYF. This chain connects TRBV7-9 to TRBJ2-5; TRBD2 matches at 7 bases. V shed 2 bases and J 3 bases; nucleotides not matched to a gene: 0. Germline assignment: CDR1 SEHNR and CDR2 FQNEAQ (reference sequence). This CDR3 spans 13 amino acids.

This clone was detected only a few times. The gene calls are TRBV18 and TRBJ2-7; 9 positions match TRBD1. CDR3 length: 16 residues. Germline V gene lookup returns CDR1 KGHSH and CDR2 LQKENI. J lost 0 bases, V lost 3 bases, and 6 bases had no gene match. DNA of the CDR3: TGTGCCAGCTCACCTTTCCGGGACAGGGTCTCCTACGAGCAGTACTTC. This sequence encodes CASSPFRDRVSYEQYF.

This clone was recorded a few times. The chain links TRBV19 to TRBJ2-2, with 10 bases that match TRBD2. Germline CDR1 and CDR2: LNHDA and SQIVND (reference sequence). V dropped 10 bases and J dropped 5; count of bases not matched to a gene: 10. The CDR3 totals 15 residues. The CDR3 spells CATRLAGVGTGELFF. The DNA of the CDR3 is TGTGCCACCCGGCTAGCGGGAGTCGGTACCGGGGAGCTGTTTTTT.

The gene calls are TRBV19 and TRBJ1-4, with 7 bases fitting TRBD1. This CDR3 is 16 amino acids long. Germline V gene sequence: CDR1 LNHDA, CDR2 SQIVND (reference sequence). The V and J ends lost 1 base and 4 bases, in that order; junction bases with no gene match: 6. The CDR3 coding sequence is TGTGCCAGTAGTATAGCCCACAGGGGCCTTAATGAAAAACTGTTTTTT. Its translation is CASSIAHRGLNEKLFF.

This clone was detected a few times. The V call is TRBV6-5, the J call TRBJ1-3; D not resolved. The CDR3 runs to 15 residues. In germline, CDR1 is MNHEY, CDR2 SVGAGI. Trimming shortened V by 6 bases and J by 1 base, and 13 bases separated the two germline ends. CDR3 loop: CASRPSGFSGNTIYF. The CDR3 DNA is TGTGCCAGCAGGCCCTCGGGGTTTTCTGGAAACACCATATATTTT.

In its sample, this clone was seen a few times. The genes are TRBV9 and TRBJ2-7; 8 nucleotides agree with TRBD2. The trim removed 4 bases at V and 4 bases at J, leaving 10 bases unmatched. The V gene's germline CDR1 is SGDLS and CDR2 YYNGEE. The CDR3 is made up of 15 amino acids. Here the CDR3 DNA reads TGTGCCAGCAGCCGGGGGGGCCTAGGGACTTACGAGCAGTACTTC. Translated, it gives CASSRGGLGTYEQYF.

The CDR3 DNA is TGTGCCAGCAGCTCGGACAGGGTAAATTCACCCCTCCACTTT. It codes for CASSSDRVNSPLHF. The chain is built from TRBV7-6 and TRBJ1-6, with 8 nucleotides matching TRBD1. Looked up from germline, CDR1 is SGHVS and CDR2 is FNYEAQ. The CDR3 spans 14 residues. Trimming cost V 4 bases and J 7 bases; bases outside gene matches: 3.

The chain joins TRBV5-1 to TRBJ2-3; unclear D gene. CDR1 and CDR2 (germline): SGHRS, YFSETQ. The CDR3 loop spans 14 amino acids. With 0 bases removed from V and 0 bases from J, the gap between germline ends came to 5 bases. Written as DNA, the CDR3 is TGCGCCAGCAGCTTGGAGAGTAGCACAGATACGCAGTATTTT. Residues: CASSLESSTDTQYF.

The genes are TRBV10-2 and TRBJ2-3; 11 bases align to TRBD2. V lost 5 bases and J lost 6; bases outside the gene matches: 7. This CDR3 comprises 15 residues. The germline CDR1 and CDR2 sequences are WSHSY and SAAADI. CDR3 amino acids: CASSLAGGPGDTQYF. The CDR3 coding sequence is TGCGCCAGCAGTCTAGCGGGAGGTCCCGGGGATACGCAGTATTTT.

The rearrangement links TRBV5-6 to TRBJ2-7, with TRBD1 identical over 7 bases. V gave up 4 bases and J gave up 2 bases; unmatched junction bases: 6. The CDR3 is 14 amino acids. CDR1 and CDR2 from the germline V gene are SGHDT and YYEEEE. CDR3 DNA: TGTGCCAGCAGCCCCCAGACAGGGACCTACGAGCAGTACTTC. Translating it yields CASSPQTGTYEQYF.

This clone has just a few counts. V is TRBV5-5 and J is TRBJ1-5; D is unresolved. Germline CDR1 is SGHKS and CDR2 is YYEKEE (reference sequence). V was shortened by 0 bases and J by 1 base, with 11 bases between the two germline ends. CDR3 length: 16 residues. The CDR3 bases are TGTGCCAGCAGCTTGGGGCCGCAATGGAGCAATCAGCCCCAGCATTTT. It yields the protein CASSLGPQWSNQPQHF.

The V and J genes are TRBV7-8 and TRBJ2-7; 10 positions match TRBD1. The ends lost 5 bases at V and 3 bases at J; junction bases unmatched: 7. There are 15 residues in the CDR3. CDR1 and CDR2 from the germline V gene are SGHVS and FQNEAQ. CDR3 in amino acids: CASSPSGQGGYEQYF. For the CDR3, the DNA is TGTGCCAGCAGCCCCAGCGGACAGGGGGGCTACGAGCAGTACTTC.

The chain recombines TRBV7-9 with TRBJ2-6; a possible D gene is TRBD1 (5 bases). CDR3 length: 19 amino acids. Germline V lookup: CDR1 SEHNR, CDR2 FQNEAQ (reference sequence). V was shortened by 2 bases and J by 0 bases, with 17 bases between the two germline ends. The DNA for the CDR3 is TGTGCCAGCAGCTTAACGGTGGCTGGGGCTCTCTCTGGGGCCAACGTCCTGACTTTC. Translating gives CASSLTVAGALSGANVLTF.

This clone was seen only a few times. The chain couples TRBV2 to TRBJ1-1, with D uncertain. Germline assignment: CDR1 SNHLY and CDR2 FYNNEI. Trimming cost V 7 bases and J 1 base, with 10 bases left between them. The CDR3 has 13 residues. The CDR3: CASKVEGNTEAFF. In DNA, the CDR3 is TGTGCCAGCAAGGTGGAGGGGAACACTGAAGCTTTCTTT.

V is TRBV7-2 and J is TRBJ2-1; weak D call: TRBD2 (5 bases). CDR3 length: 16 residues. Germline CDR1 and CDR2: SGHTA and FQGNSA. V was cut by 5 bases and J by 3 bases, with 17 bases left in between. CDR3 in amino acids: CASSPWGGGLYNEQFF. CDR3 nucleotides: TGTGCCAGCAGCCCCTGGGGTGGAGGACTCTACAATGAGCAGTTCTTC.

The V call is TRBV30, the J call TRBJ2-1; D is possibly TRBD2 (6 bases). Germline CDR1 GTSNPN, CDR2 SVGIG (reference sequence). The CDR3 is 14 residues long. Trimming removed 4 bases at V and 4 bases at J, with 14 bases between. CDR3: CAWTRDAGYNEQFF. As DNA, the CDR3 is TGTGCCTGGACAAGGGACGCGGGGTACAATGAGCAGTTCTTC.

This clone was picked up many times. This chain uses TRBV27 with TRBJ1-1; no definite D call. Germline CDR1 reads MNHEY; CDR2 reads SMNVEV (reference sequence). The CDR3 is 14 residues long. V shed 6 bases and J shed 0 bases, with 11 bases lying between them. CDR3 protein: CASRVSVMNTEAFF. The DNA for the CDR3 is TGTGCCAGCAGGGTCTCGGTCATGAACACTGAAGCTTTCTTT.

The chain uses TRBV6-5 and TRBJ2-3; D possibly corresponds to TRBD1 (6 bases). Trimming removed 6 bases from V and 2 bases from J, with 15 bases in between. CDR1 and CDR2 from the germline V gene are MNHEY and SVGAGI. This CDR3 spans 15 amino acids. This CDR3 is CASRTPGVFTDTQYF. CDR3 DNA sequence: TGTGCCAGCAGGACCCCAGGGGTTTTCACAGATACGCAGTATTTT.

This CDR3 is CASSLGGATNEKLFF. The CDR3 DNA is TGTGCCAGCAGCTTGGGCGGGGCGACTAATGAAAAACTGTTTTTT. V usage is TRBV5-8 and J usage is TRBJ1-4; D might be TRBD1 (5 bases). The CDR3 loop spans 15 amino acids. V lost 0 bases and J 2 bases, leaving 8 bases between the germline ends. Per the germline V gene, CDR1 is SGHTS and CDR2 is YDEGEE.

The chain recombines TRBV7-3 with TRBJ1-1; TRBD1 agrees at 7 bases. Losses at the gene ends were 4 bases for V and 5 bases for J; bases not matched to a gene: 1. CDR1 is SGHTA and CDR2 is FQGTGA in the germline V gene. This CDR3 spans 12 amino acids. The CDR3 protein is CASSSTGTEAFF. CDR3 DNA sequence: TGTGCCAGCAGCTCGACAGGGACTGAAGCTTTCTTT.

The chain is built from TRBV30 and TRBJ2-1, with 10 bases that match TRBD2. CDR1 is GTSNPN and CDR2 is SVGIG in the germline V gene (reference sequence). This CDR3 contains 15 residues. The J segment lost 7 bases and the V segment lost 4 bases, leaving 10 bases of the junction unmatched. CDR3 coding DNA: TGTGCCTGGACTTCCCTAGCGGGAGTGCGAAATGAGCAGTTCTTC. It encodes CAWTSLAGVRNEQFF.

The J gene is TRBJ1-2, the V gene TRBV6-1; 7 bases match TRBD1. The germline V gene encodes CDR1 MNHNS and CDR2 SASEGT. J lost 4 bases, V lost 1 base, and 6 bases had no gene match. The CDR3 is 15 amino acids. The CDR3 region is CASSEVTGAVYGYTF. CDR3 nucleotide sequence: TGTGCCAGCAGTGAAGTTACAGGGGCCGTCTATGGCTACACCTTC.

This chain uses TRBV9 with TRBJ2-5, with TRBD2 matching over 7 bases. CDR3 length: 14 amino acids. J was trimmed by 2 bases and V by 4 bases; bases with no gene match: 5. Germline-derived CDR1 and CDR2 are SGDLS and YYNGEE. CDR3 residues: CASSPRTRQETQYF. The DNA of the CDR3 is TGTGCCAGCAGCCCCCGGACTAGACAAGAGACCCAGTACTTC.

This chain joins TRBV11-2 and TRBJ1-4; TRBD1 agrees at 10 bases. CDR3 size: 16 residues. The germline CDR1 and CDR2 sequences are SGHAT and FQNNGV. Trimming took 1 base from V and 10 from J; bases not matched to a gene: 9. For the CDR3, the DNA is TGTGCCAGCAGCTTAGTTCCGGGACAGGGGTTTGCAAAACTGTTTTTT. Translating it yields CASSLVPGQGFAKLFF.

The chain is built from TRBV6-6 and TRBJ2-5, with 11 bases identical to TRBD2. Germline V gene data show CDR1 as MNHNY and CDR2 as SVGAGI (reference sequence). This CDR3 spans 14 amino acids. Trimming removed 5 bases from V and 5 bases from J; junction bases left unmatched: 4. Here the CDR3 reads CASSGGLAVETQYF. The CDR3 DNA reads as TGTGCCAGCAGTGGGGGACTAGCGGTCGAGACCCAGTACTTC.

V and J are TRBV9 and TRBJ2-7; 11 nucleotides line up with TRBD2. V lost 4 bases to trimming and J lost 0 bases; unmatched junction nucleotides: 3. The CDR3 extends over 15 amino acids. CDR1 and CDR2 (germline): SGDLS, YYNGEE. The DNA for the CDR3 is TGTGCCAGCAGCCCCCTAGCGGGAGGCTCCTACGAGCAGTACTTC. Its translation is CASSPLAGGSYEQYF.

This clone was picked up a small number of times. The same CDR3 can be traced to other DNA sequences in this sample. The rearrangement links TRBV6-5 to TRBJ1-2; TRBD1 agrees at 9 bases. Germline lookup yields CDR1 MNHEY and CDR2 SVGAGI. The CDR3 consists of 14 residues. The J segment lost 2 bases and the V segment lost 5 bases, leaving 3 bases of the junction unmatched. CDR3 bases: TGTGCCAGCAGTCCCGGGACAGGGAACTATGGCTACACCTTC. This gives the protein CASSPGTGNYGYTF.

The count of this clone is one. This CDR3 reads CASATLAGGSNYGYTF. CDR3 DNA sequence: TGTGCCAGCGCTACTTTGGCAGGGGGTAGTAACTATGGCTACACCTTC. V is TRBV6-6 and J is TRBJ1-2; TRBD1 matches at 7 bases. Germline V gene data show CDR1 as MNHNY and CDR2 as SVGAGI (reference sequence). The CDR3 covers 16 residues. The trim removed 8 bases at V and 1 base at J, leaving 13 bases unmatched.

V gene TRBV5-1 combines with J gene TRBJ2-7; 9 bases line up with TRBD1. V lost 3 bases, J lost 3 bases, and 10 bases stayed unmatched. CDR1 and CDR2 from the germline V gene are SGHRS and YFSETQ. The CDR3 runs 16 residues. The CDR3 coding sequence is TGCGCCAGCAGCTCGAGTACAGGGGGCCACGGCTACGAGCAGTACTTC. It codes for CASSSSTGGHGYEQYF.